This T cell receptor (beta chain) derives from a study of T cell repertoires in cytomegalovirus infection. Study-wide background: Evidence of both CMV infection and a matching HLA type came from public TCR beta signatures.

There are a few counts of this clonotype. Its antigen is as yet unknown. Points from the study as a whole: The response measured ex vivo was dominated by TCR beta clonotypes (HLA-C-restricted and CMV-specific). Identification of carriers of CMV plus the relevant HLA was achieved through cumulative public TCR beta family frequency.

TCRdb passed the reads through MiXCR, listing each CDR3 protein once. The sample comprises around 270,000 distinct CDR3 sequences, 9.1% of which are singletons, and over 12% rests with the top ten. Trimming left V 8 bases short and J 0 bases short, with 14 bases between. The CDR3 sequence is 16 residues long. Germline loops: CDR1 SGHTA, CDR2 FQGNSA. Sequences were obtained from PBMCs. The clonotype was recovered from a human donor in good health (CMV status not recorded). Some clones in this sample may be carry-over from other donors' samples. The chain has TRBV7-2 and TRBJ1-6; D is perhaps TRBD1 (6 bases). The CDR3 sequence is CASGITGTSYNSPLHF. CDR3 DNA sequence: TGTGCCAGCGGAATCACAGGGACCTCCTATAATTCACCCCTCCACTTT.